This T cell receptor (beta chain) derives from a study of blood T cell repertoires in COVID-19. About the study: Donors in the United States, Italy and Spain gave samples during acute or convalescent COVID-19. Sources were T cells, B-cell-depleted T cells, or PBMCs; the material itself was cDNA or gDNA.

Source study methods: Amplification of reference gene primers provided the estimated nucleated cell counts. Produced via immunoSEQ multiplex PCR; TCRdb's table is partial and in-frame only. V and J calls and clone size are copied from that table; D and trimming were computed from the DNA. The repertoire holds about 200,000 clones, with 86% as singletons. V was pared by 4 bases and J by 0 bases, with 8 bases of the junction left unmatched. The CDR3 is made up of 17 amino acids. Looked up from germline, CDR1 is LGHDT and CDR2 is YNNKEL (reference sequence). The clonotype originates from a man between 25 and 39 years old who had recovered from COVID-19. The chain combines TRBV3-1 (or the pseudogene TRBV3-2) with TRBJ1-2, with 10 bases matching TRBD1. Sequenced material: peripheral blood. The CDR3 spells CASSLSGQGPANYGYTF. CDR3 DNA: TGTGCCAGCAGCCTGTCGGGACAGGGGCCAGCTAACTATGGCTACACCTTC.